A single sample gave rise to the 26 T cell receptor beta chains below, sequenced in a study of control samples from healthy donors and cancer patients. Measured with immunoSEQ multiplex PCR; TCRdb has only the in-frame clones, and not every one. This sample has about 120,000 clones, with roughly 89% found just once. Sequenced input: blood. These receptor sequences come from a man aged 30 to 45 in good health.

This sequence joins TRBV6-5 and TRBJ1-1, with D uncertain. Germline V gene sequence: CDR1 MNHEY, CDR2 SVGAGI. V was trimmed by 6 bases and J by 1 base, leaving 9 bases between them. This CDR3 is 13 amino acids long. The CDR3 nucleotides read TGTGCCAGCAGGGTGACGGGGAACACTGAAGCTTTCTTT. Amino acids: CASRVTGNTEAFF.

This rearrangement joins TRBV18 to TRBJ1-4, with 9 bases identical to TRBD1. This CDR3 is 16 amino acids long. Germline CDR1 reads KGHSH; CDR2 reads LQKENI. V lost 2 bases, J lost 6 bases, and 7 bases stayed unmatched. Here the CDR3 reads CASSPAKTGGYEKLFF. In DNA form, the CDR3 reads TGTGCCAGCTCACCAGCAAAAACAGGGGGCTATGAAAAACTGTTTTTT.

The CDR3 loop is CASSEALLKTGRKDYGYTF. CDR3 nucleotides: TGTGCCAGCAGTGAAGCGCTCCTTAAGACAGGCCGAAAAGATTATGGCTACACCTTC. The chain joins TRBV2 to TRBJ1-2, with D perhaps matching TRBD1 (6 bases). The CDR3 totals 19 residues. Germline CDR1 and CDR2: SNHLY and FYNNEI. Trimming left V 0 bases short and J 5 bases short, with 25 bases between. Complete variable domain (other parts from reference TRBV2 and TRBJ1-2): EPEVTQTPSHQVTQMGQEVILRCVPISNHLYFYWYRQILGQKVEFLVSFYNNEISEKSEIFDDQFSVERPDGSNFTLKIRSTKLEDSAMYFCASSEALLKTGRKDYGYTFGSGTRLTVV.

The chain carries TRBV6-5 and TRBJ2-3, with 9 bases that match TRBD1. The CDR3 is made up of 14 amino acids. Germline V lookup: CDR1 MNHEY, CDR2 SVGAGI. V gave up 6 bases and J gave up 5 bases; unmatched junction bases: 6. The CDR3 loop is CASRLPTGGDTQYF. The CDR3 DNA is TGTGCCAGCAGACTTCCGACAGGGGGAGATACGCAGTATTTT.

V and J are TRBV7-8 and TRBJ1-1; D is uncertain. Trimming cost V 4 bases and J 1 base, with 22 bases left between them. This CDR3 region has 18 residues. Germline CDR1 and CDR2: SGHVS and FQNEAQ. The chain's CDR3 is CASSSIVRLGGGNTEAFF. The CDR3 DNA reads as TGTGCCAGCAGCTCGATCGTAAGGCTCGGAGGCGGGAACACTGAAGCTTTCTTT. The full variable domain, rest sourced from reference TRBV7-8 and TRBJ1-1, is GAGVSQSPRYKVAKRGQDVALRCDPISGHVSLFWYQQALGQGPEFLTYFQNEAQLDKSGLPSDRFFAERPEGSVSTLKIQRTQQEDSAVYLCASSSIVRLGGGNTEAFFGQGTRLTVV.

The V and J genes are TRBV5-1 and TRBJ1-1, with TRBD1 identical over 7 bases. Germline-derived CDR1 and CDR2 are SGHRS and YFSETQ. V lost 0 bases, J lost 7 bases, and 3 bases stayed unmatched. This CDR3 is built from 13 residues. The CDR3 DNA reads as TGCGCCAGCAGCTTGGGGGACAGCAATGAAGCTTTCTTT. Translating gives CASSLGDSNEAFF.

The chain employs TRBV7-9 and TRBJ1-4, with D hard to call. V lost 3 bases, J lost 4 bases, and 12 bases lay in between. Germline V CDR1 and CDR2: SEHNR, FQNEAQ (reference sequence). This CDR3 is 15 amino acids long. In DNA form, the CDR3 reads TGTGCCAGCAGCTTTCCAGGAGGAGGTAATGAAAAACTGTTTTTT. Residues: CASSFPGGGNEKLFF. Filled out from reference TRBV7-9 and TRBJ1-4, the complete variable domain reads DTGVSQNPRHKITKRGQNVTFRCDPISEHNRLYWYRQTLGQGPEFLTYFQNEAQLEKSRLLSDRFSAERPKGSFSTLEIQRTEQGDSAMYLCASSFPGGGNEKLFFGSGTQLSVL.

The CDR3 DNA follows: TGTGCCAGCAGTGCGTCGGGGGACGAGCAGTACGTC. Protein sequence: CASSASGDEQYV. The rearrangement joins TRBV2 to TRBJ2-7; TRBD2 might be the D (6 bases). The germline gives CDR1 SNHLY, CDR2 FYNNEI. This CDR3 spans 12 amino acids. Trimming shortened V by 4 bases and J by 5 bases, and 9 bases separated the two germline ends.

The chain is built from TRBV7-3 and TRBJ2-6; 9 bases map to TRBD1. CDR3 length equals 18 residues. V gave up 2 bases and J gave up 0 bases; unmatched junction bases: 5. Per the germline V gene, CDR1 is SGHTA and CDR2 is FQGTGA. CDR3 nucleotides: TGTGCCAGCAGCTTATCCGGGACAGGGTACTCTGGGGCCAACGTCCTGACTTTC. Its translation is CASSLSGTGYSGANVLTF.

The chain has TRBV28 and TRBJ1-1; weak D call: TRBD1 (5 bases). Germline loops: CDR1 MDHEN, CDR2 SYDVKM. CDR3 size: 11 residues. The CDR3 sequence: CASGGITEAFF. The CDR3 nucleotides read TGTGCAAGCGGGGGAATCACTGAAGCTTTCTTT.

The chain joins TRBV11-2 to TRBJ1-4; 9 bases match TRBD1. CDR1 is SGHAT, CDR2 FQNNGV, per germline. The V segment lost 5 bases and the J segment 7 bases; nucleotides outside the gene matches: 8. This CDR3 comprises 15 residues. CDR3 nucleotides: TGTGCCAGCAGCCCCACAGGGGGCGGAGGTGAAAAACTGTTTTTT. Translated: CASSPTGGGGEKLFF.

The chain recombines TRBV6-5 with TRBJ2-6; 7 bases are shared with TRBD1. V gave up 5 bases and J gave up 4 bases; unmatched junction bases: 5. CDR3 length equals 15 residues. CDR1 and CDR2 from the germline V gene are MNHEY and SVGAGI. The CDR3 protein is CASSRGTAGANVLTF. The CDR3 bases are TGTGCCAGCAGTAGAGGGACAGCGGGGGCCAACGTCCTGACTTTC.

This clone was counted a few times. The genes are TRBV29-1 and TRBJ2-1, with 8 bases fitting TRBD2. There are 13 residues in the CDR3. Germline CDR1 reads SQVTM; CDR2 reads ANQGSEA. V was clipped by 5 bases and J by 5 bases; unmatched bases: 5. DNA of the CDR3: TGCAGCGTTTCTAGCGGGTCGCACAATGAGCAGTTCTTC. This sequence encodes CSVSSGSHNEQFF.

This chain uses TRBV14 with TRBJ1-6; 9 bases line up with TRBD1. V was pared by 0 bases and J by 9 bases, with 9 bases of the junction left unmatched. This CDR3 comprises 17 residues. Germline V gene sequence: CDR1 SGHDN, CDR2 FVKESK. The DNA for the CDR3 is TGTGCCAGCAGCCAAGACACCCCCGGGACAGGGCTTTCACCCCTCCACTTT. This codes for CASSQDTPGTGLSPLHF. Supplemented by reference TRBV14 and TRBJ1-6, the full variable domain reads EAGVTQFPSHSVIEKGQTVTLRCDPISGHDNLYWYRRVMGKEIKFLLHFVKESKQDESGMPNNRFLAERTGGTYSTLKVQPAELEDSGVYFCASSQDTPGTGLSPLHFGNGTRLTVT.

The genes are TRBV6-5 and TRBJ1-1; D is perhaps TRBD1 (6 bases). Trimming cost V 0 bases and J 0 bases, with 11 bases left between them. Germline V gives CDR1 MNHEY, CDR2 SVGAGI. The CDR3 runs 16 residues. CDR3 residues: CASSYSRGALNTEAFF. CDR3 in DNA: TGTGCCAGCAGTTACTCCAGGGGAGCGTTGAACACTGAAGCTTTCTTT.

The chain links TRBV27 to TRBJ1-4; no reliable D call. V was shortened by 5 bases and J by 0 bases, with 10 bases between the two germline ends. Looked up from germline, CDR1 is MNHEY and CDR2 is SMNVEV (reference sequence). The CDR3 covers 15 residues. The CDR3 loop reads CASSDLGTTNEKLFF. DNA for the CDR3: TGTGCCAGCAGTGACCTGGGGACAACTAATGAAAAACTGTTTTTT.

The chain carries TRBV19 and TRBJ1-2; D perhaps matches TRBD1 (5 bases). The length of the CDR3 is 13 residues. The germline gives CDR1 LNHDA, CDR2 SQIVND (reference sequence). Trimming removed 1 base from V and 5 bases from J, with 8 bases in between. CDR3 amino acids: CASSIGQGYGYTF. As DNA, the CDR3 is TGTGCCAGTAGTATAGGCCAGGGATATGGCTACACCTTC.

The chain is built from TRBV10-2 and TRBJ1-5; D is possibly TRBD1 (5 bases). Trimming took off 1 base at V and 1 base at J, with 11 bases between the two ends. Germline values: CDR1 WSHSY, CDR2 SAAADI. There are 16 residues in the CDR3. This chain's CDR3 is CASSEWGTESNQPQHF. The CDR3 region has the DNA TGCGCCAGCAGTGAGTGGGGGACTGAGAGCAATCAGCCCCAGCATTTT.

The V gene is TRBV16, the J gene TRBJ1-2, with 11 bases aligning to TRBD1. With 2 bases clipped from V and 2 bases from J, the junction kept 1 base outside the gene matches. CDR3 size: 15 residues. From germline, CDR1 is KGHSY and CDR2 FQNENV. As DNA, the CDR3 is TGTGCCAGCAGCCAAAGGACAGGGGGCAACTATGGCTACACCTTC. It specifies CASSQRTGGNYGYTF.

This clone was detected only once. The CDR3 region is CASSVGAFTEAFF. Written as DNA, the CDR3 is TGTGCCAGCAGCGTGGGTGCGTTCACTGAAGCTTTCTTT. The chain employs TRBV9 and TRBJ1-1; D is unclear. Germline V gives CDR1 SGDLS, CDR2 YYNGEE. The CDR3 contains 13 residues. V was cut by 2 bases and J by 4 bases, with 9 bases left in between.

This clone was picked up one time. The chain carries TRBV7-2 and TRBJ1-4; possibly TRBD1 for D (5 bases). The V gene's germline CDR1 is SGHTA and CDR2 FQGNSA. The CDR3 loop spans 15 amino acids. Trimming removed 6 bases at V and 0 bases at J, with 11 bases between. The CDR3 reads CASSLQVATNEKLFF. The CDR3 nucleotides read TGTGCCAGCAGTTTACAGGTGGCAACTAATGAAAAACTGTTTTTT.

The chain couples TRBV7-9 to TRBJ1-1; D is uncertain. The CDR3 consists of 17 residues. CDR1 and CDR2 from the germline V gene are SEHNR and FQNEAQ (reference sequence). The V and J ends lost 1 base and 3 bases respectively, with 18 bases between them. As DNA, the CDR3 is TGTGCCAGCAGCTTAGGGGTGAGGGCGGCTCAGGACACTGAAGCTTTCTTT. Translating it yields CASSLGVRAAQDTEAFF.

The chain combines TRBV12-3 or TRBV12-4 with TRBJ1-2, with D tentatively TRBD1 (6 bases). There are 13 residues in the CDR3. V lost 5 bases and J 3 bases, leaving 10 bases between the germline ends. The CDR3 spells CASSPGVDYGYTF. Here the CDR3 DNA reads TGTGCCAGCAGTCCAGGGGTAGACTATGGCTACACCTTC.

The rearrangement links TRBV18 to TRBJ1-1; a possible D gene is TRBD1 (6 bases). V lost 0 bases to trimming and J lost 5 bases, with 16 bases between them. In germline, CDR1 is KGHSH, CDR2 LQKENI. The CDR3 sequence is 16 residues long. CDR3 loop: CASSPPGPGESTEAFF. In DNA form, the CDR3 reads TGTGCCAGCTCACCACCGGGGCCAGGGGAGTCGACTGAAGCTTTCTTT.

This clone was counted once. The CDR3 DNA is TGTGCCAGCAACCCTCAGGCAACAGCGTATGGCTACACCTTC. This sequence encodes CASNPQATAYGYTF. V gene TRBV7-2 combines with J gene TRBJ1-2, with no clear D. Germline V lookup: CDR1 SGHTA, CDR2 FQGNSA. The CDR3 extends over 14 amino acids. Trimming cost V 7 bases and J 5 bases, with 17 bases left between them.

The J gene is TRBJ2-3, the V gene TRBV14, with 9 bases that match TRBD1. The ends lost 0 bases at V and 2 bases at J; junction bases unmatched: 18. The CDR3 has 21 amino acids. Germline V gives CDR1 SGHDN, CDR2 FVKESK. CDR3 in DNA: TGTGCCAGCAGCCAAGAGGGCGGTGGGACAGGGCTTCCCCTACTCACAGATACGCAGTATTTT. Its translation is CASSQEGGGTGLPLLTDTQYF.